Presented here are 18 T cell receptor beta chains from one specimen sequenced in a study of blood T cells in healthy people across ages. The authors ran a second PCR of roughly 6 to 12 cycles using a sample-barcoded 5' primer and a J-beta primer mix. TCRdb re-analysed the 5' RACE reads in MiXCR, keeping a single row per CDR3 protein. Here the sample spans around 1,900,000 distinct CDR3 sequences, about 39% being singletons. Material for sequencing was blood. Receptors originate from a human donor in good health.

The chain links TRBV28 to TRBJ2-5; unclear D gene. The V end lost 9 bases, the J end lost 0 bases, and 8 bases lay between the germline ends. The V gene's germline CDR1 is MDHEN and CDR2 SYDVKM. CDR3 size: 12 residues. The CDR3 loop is CASKAHQETQYF. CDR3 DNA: TGTGCCAGTAAAGCCCACCAAGAGACCCAGTACTTC.

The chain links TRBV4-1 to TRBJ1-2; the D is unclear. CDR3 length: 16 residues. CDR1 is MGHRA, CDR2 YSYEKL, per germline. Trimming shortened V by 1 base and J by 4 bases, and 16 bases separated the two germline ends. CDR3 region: CASSQVSFGDGYGYTF. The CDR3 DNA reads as TGCGCCAGCAGCCAAGTCTCGTTCGGAGATGGCTATGGCTACACCTTC.

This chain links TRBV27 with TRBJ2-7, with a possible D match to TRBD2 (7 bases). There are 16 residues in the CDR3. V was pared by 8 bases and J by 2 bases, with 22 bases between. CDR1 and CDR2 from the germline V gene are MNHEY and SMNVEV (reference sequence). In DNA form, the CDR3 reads TGTGCCAGCCAACTTCGTGGGGGGGCGATGGCCTACGAGCAGTACTTC. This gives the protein CASQLRGGAMAYEQYF.

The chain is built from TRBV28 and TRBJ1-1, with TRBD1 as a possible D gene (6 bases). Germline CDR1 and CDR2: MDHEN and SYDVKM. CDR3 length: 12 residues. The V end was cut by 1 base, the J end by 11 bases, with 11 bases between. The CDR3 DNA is TGTGCCAGCAGTTTATTGACAGGCCGCGCTTTCTTT. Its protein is CASSLLTGRAFF.

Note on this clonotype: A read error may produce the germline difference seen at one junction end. CDR3 in amino acids: CASSPRPEAYGQYF. CDR3 nucleotides: TGCGCCAGCAGCCCGAGGCCGGAAGCCTACGGGCAGTACTTC. This chain joins TRBV5-1 and TRBJ2-7; D is unresolved. This CDR3 spans 14 amino acids. In germline, CDR1 is SGHRS, CDR2 YFSETQ.

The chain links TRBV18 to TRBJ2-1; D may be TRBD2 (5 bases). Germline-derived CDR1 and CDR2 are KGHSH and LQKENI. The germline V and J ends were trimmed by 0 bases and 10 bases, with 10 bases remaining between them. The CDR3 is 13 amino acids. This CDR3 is CASSPPSSSEQFF. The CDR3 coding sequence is TGTGCCAGCTCACCACCGTCTAGCTCAGAGCAGTTCTTC. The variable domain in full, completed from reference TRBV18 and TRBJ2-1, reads NAGVMQNPRHLVRRRGQEARLRCSPMKGHSHVYWYRQLPEEGLKFMVYLQKENIIDESGMPKERFSAEFPKEGPSILRIQQVVRGDSAAYFCASSPPSSSEQFFGPGTRLTVL.

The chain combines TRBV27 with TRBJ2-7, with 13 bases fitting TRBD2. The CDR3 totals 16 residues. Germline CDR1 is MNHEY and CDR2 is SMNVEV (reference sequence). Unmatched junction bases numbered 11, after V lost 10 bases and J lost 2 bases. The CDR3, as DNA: TGTGCCACCCTGGGCTCCGGGACTAGCGGGGCCTACGAGCAGTACTTC. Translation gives CATLGSGTSGAYEQYF.

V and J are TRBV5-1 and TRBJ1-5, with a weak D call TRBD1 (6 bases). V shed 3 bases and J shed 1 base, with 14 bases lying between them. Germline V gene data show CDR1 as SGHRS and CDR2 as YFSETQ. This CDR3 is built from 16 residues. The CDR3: CASSSSNRESNQPQHF. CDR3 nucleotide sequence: TGCGCCAGCAGCTCGTCCAACAGGGAGAGCAATCAGCCCCAGCATTTT.

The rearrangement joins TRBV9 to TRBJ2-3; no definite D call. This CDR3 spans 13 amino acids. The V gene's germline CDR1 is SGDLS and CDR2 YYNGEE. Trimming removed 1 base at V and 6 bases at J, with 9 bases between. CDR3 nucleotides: TGTGCCAGCAGCGTACAGTCAGCGGATACGCAGTATTTT. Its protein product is CASSVQSADTQYF.

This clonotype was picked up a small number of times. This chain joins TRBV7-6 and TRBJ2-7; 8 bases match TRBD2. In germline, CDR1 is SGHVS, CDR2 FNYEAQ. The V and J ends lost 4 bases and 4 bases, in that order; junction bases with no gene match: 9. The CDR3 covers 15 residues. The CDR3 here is CASSSQSGRVYEQYF. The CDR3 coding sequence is TGTGCCAGCAGCTCCCAATCCGGGAGGGTGTACGAGCAGTACTTC.

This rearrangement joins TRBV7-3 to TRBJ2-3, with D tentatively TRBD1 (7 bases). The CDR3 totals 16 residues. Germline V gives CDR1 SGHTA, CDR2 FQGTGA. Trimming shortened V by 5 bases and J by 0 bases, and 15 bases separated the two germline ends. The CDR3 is CASSPQGGFSTDTQYF. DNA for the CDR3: TGTGCCAGCAGCCCCCAGGGGGGTTTTAGCACAGATACGCAGTATTTT. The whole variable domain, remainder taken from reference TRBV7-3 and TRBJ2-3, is GAGVSQTPSNKVTEKGKYVELRCDPISGHTALYWYRQSLGQGPEFLIYFQGTGAADDSGLPNDRFFAVRPEGSVSTLKIQRTERGDSAVYLCASSPQGGFSTDTQYFGPGTRLTVL.

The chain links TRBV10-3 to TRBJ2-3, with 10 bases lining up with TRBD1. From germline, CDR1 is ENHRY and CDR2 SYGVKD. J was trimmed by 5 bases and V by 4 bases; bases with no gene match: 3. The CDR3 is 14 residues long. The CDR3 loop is CAISGTGGRDTQYF. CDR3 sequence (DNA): TGTGCCATCAGTGGGACAGGGGGAAGAGATACGCAGTATTTT.

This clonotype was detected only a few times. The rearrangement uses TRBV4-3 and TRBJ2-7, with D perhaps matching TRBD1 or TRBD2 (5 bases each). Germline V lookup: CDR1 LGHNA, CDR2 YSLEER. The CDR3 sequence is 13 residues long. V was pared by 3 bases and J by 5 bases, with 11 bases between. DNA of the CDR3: TGCGCCAGCAGCCACCACGGGGCAGACGAGCAGTACTTC. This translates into CASSHHGADEQYF.

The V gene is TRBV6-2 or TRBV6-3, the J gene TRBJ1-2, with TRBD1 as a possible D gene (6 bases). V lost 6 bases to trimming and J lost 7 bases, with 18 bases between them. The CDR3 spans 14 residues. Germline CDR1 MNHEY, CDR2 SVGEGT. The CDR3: CASRKTGSLGGYTF. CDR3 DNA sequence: TGTGCCAGCAGGAAGACAGGATCCCTTGGTGGCTACACCTTC.

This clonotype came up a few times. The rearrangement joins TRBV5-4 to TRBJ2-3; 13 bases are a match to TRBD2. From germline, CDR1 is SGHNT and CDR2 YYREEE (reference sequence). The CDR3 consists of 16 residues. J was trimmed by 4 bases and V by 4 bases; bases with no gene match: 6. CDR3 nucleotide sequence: TGTGCCAGCAGCGCGGGACTAGCGGGGAGTTCAGATACGCAGTATTTT. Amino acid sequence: CASSAGLAGSSDTQYF.

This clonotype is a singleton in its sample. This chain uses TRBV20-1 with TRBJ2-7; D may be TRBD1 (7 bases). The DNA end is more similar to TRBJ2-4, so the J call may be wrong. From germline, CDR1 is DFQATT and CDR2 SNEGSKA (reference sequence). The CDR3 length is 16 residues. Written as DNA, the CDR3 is TGCAGTGCTAGAGATGCGGGGCGGGACAGTAGGAACATTCAGTACTTC. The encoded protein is CSARDAGRDSRNIQYF.

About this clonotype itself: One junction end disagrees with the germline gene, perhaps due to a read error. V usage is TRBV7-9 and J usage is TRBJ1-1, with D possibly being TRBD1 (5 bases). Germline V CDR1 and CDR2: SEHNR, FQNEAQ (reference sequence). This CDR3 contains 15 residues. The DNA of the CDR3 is TGTGCCAGCAGCAAGAGCAGGGAGCTATCAATTGAAGCTTTTTTT. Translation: CASSKSRELSIEAFF.

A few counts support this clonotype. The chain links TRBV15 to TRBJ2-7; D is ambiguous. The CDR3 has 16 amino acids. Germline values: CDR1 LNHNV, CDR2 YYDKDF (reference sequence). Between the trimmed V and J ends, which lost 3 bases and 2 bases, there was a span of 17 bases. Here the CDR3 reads CATSRAAEGFAYEQYF. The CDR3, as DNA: TGTGCCACCAGCAGGGCAGCCGAAGGGTTTGCCTACGAGCAGTACTTC. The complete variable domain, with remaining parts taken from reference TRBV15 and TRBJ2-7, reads DAMVIQNPRYQVTQFGKPVTLSCSQTLNHNVMYWYQQKSSQAPKLLFHYYDKDFNNEADTPDNFQSRRPNTSFCFLDIRSPGLGDTAMYLCATSRAAEGFAYEQYFGPGTRLTVT.